This TCR beta chain appears in the sequencing data of a study of cytomegalovirus exposure and HLA in healthy donors (dated by TCRdb to 2015 to 2018). Some background on the complete study: In an earlier analysis of some 610 of the donors, 276 Gb of sequence data and 117 million unique TCR beta sequences from about 179 million T cells were reported. An early release covering 550 to 700 HLA-typed donors comprised 250 to 350 gigabases of sequencing data and tens of millions of unique TCR sequences. Of the 300 to 450 genotyped donors, approximately 83% fell in the genetic ancestry cluster associated with self-reported Caucasian donors. The study aimed to test whether cataloging public T cell receptors could reveal signatures of past pathogen exposure. Using immunosequencing, the study profiled T cell repertoires from 500 to 800 subjects and related those repertoires to cytomegalovirus serostatus. In addition to the first cohort of 650 to 800 subjects, a separate validation cohort of 120 different subjects was used. The study combined high-throughput TCR immunosequencing, statistical association of individual TCRs with disease status, and machine learning to predict cytomegalovirus infection status. A later analysis re-examined previously published TCR beta repertoires from roughly 650 donors and added high-resolution HLA genotyping to investigate patterns of TCR occurrence. The later analysis used no new phenotypic data to find candidate immune exposures, relying instead on TCR beta sequences and their occurrence across donors. An earlier analysis of approximately 640 of the donors applied high-throughput TCR beta sequencing to assess whether each TCR beta V gene segment acted as functional or pseudogenic. Donor age, sex, ethnicity and CMV serostatus were collected together with the repertoire data. A later genetic analysis took genome-wide SNP genotypes for 398 of the 666 donors and used that subset as a discovery cohort. Every discovery cohort repertoire had been produced on one sequencing platform. HLA typing included class I and class II loci at four-digit resolution. The number of typed donors differed by locus: 629-630 for A, B, C, DRB1 and DQB1; 522 for DQA1; 606 for DPA1; and roughly 450 for DPB1. A few DR-DQ haplotypes were handled as single units for association and clustering because linkage in the cohort was strong. Among roughly 370 genotyped donors of the cohort, an average of about 240,000 unique TCR beta nucleotide sequences were sequenced per donor, roughly a sixth of them non-productive. Overall results and qualifications from the work: Only TCR beta chains were sequenced in this cohort, and the absence of alpha or paired-chain data limited detectable features. Roughly 17 rarely observed V segments, including chromosome 9 orphons, were excluded from the earlier analysis of several hundred of the donors because counts were too low. Some IMGT-functional V segments, including TRBV6-2 and TRBV6-3, could not be told apart with the 87-base-pair reads, so those segments were excluded. When HLA alleles, especially DR and DQ, strongly co-occurred, attributing TCR associations to individual alleles was difficult. A further reported finding was that TCR beta sequences accurately predicted the HLA-A and HLA-B alleles for most subjects in the first cohort. The classifier was reported to diagnose cytomegalovirus status with high specificity and sensitivity in both the original and validation cohorts. According to a later analysis, TCR association rates differed among HLA loci, with DRB1 alleles showing the most associated TCRs and HLA-C alleles showing the fewest. The presence/absence analyses assumed that sequencing depth was roughly uniform across donors, and that assumption may not be true. The study gave a list of under 200 TCR beta chains associated with cytomegalovirus. Most CMV-associated TCR beta chains appeared to be HLA-restricted in a later analysis, and the HLA associations seemed to be driven largely by CMV exposure. A cluster of highly shared sequence variants was judged likely to be a technical artifact of the sequencing pipeline. V-gene and J-gene trimming of TCR beta chains was associated with a missense DCLRE1C variant in a later genetic analysis, and the association was replicated in an independent cohort. A later analysis associated about 17,000 TCR beta sequences with specific HLA alleles at a false discovery rate of 0.05. Most TCR sequences were seen in very few donors, while some public TCRs were found in many individuals. Because HLA typing was unavailable for some donors at each locus, only the typed subset was used in association tests. Linkage disequilibrium might explain the correlated functional status among segregating V segments, but an unknown experimental factor could not be ruled out. In vitro tests confirmed that three of the cytomegalovirus-associated TCR beta chains recognize cytomegalovirus antigens. Broadly in line with IMGT annotations, most TCR beta V segments showed up in productive rearrangements about 87% or about 30% of the time in an earlier analysis of 450 to 750 of the donors. Immune exposure information for the cohort was limited to CMV serostatus. The authors suggested that the approach could potentially be extended to other disease states and immunological phenotypes. Compared with the approximately 670-donor mean, donors in an Asian-associated ancestry cluster had fewer N-insertions in productive TCRs, according to a later genetic analysis. Compared with equally common non-associated chains, HLA-associated TCR beta chains in a later analysis were more clonally expanded and had lower generation probabilities. In a later analysis, several top co-occurrence clusters were reported to appear linked to parvovirus B19, influenza, CMV and Epstein-Barr virus.

The table lists this clone with a few counts. Its antigen is unknown. Base qualities are missing; no much larger clone stands one base away. From the cysteine up to the phenylalanine, the CDR3 has a length of 14 residues. The CDR3 DNA has 42 bases and is translated from base 1. Sequences SGHAT (CDR1) and FQNNGV (CDR2) are obtained from the germline V gene. V is cut by 5 bases and J by 5 bases, and the space between the germline ends is 15 bases. Libraries were prepared through the immunoSEQ multiplex PCR assay. A mixture of 60 forward primers for TCR Vbeta segments and 13 reverse primers for TCR Jbeta segments was used in the multiplex PCR. The CDR3 region of rearranged TCR beta genes was amplified from genomic DNA with a multiplex PCR assay. The Illumina HiSeq System was used to sequence the amplified TCR beta libraries as 87-base-pair reads. Per the source publication's procedure: In a later analysis, tens of millions of unique TCR beta chains were counted across the 500 to 850 repertoires, and approximately 11 million of these chains were shared by at least two donors. To remove PCR and sequencing errors, raw reads were error-corrected and collapsed into unique sequences using a nearest-neighbor algorithm that merged closely related sequences. To assign V, D and J gene segments, CDR3 sequences were aligned to IMGT reference sequences. For a sequence to be retained, a match of at least six nucleotides was required to both a V gene segment and a J gene segment. A rearrangement was called productive if the CDR3 had no stop codons and remained in frame with V and J, and every other rearrangement was called non-productive. CDR3 was defined by IMGT convention, running from the second conserved V-encoded cysteine to the conserved J-encoded phenylalanine. In an earlier analysis of around 540 of the donors, sequences lacking an unambiguous match to a single V gene segment were excluded. In an earlier analysis of roughly 600 of the donors, a V segment was called functional when productive rearrangements were above 56.7%, and segregating when the standard deviation between donors exceeded 5%. A statistical classification framework was developed to diagnose cytomegalovirus status using the catalog of TCR beta chain sequences. In a later analysis, TCR nucleotide sequences were compared against IMGT/GENE-DB human TR gene sequences so that V and J genes could be assigned. In a later analysis, CDR3 sequences and most-parsimonious VDJ recombination scenarios were assigned using the TCRdist pipeline. In a later analysis, every TCR beta chain was defined by the combination of its CDR3 amino acid sequence and its V-gene family, and reads without a unique V-gene family were dropped. To address suspected cross-contamination and a sequencing artifact, a later analysis removed 592 highly shared, low-generation-probability nucleotide sequences. In a later analysis, a clonal expansion index for each public chain was calculated from normalized within-repertoire ranks of inferred template counts. A later analysis computed generation probabilities with a VDJ recombination model fitted to out-of-frame rearrangements, and checked the results against IGoR. In a later analysis, TCR-TCR, TCR-HLA and TCR-CMV co-occurrence was scored with hypergeometric tests, and a repertoire-size bias correction was applied to TCR pairs. In a later analysis, false discovery rates were estimated by permuting HLA or CMV assignments 20 times. A later analysis grouped co-occurring TCRs with DBSCAN, adding TCRdist sequence similarity when clustering within HLA-allele-positive subsets. Repertoires with fewer than 30,000 or more than 120,000 public chains were left out of co-occurrence clustering, as were five repertoires with anomalous nucleotide sharing. The table comes from immuneACCESS by way of TCRdb, which keeps in-frame sequences with V and J called. Part of the clones is missing from these tables; in studies checked, under half for an unresolved V gene and the rest for unknown reasons. V, J and clone size derive from that table, while D and trimming were established from the DNA sequence. This sample lists tens of thousands of clones; 6.5% to 8% were detected once. Approximately 2.5% of the sample is in the top ten clones.

The cohort consisted of 600 to 750 healthy bone marrow donors. At the time of sampling, all cohort members were nominally healthy, though unrecorded immune exposures were likely present. The donor was CMV seronegative and was included in the group of approximately 350 seronegative cohort members. A peripheral blood sample was provided by each donor, and peripheral blood mononuclear cells were used for TCR beta sequencing. The Qiagen DNeasy Blood Extraction Kit was used to extract genomic DNA from the blood cell samples. The specimen sequenced was PBMCs. This clonotype originated in a man in his fifties in good health and CMV-seronegative. The V gene is TRBV11-2 and the J gene is TRBJ2-5; the best D guess is TRBD2, with 6 bases matching. The DNA is as follows: TGTGCCAGCAGCCGTGGGACTGTCCCTGAGACCCAGTACTTC. Its translation reads: CASSRGTVPETQYF.